This record covers a single TCR beta chain. Its antigen is not known. The V end was cut by 7 bases, the J end by 0 bases, with 6 bases between. The CDR3 consists of 12 residues. Germline values: CDR1 SNHLY, CDR2 FYNNEI. This sample stems from a study of cytomegalovirus exposure and HLA in healthy donors. General study points: Clonal expansion was found to be greater in HLA-associated TCR beta chains than in equally common others in a later analysis. A missense variant in DCLRE1C was later tied to TCR beta V- and J-gene trimming. Near-uniform donor sequencing depth was presumed by presence/absence analyses.

PCR was performed using 60 Vbeta and 13 Jbeta primers. Study processing details: Counted up in a later analysis, unique TCR beta chains came to approximately 83 million, with around 12 million shared. Profiling relied on immunoSEQ multiplex PCR, and the TCRdb table lists in-frame clones only, not all of them. Clonal size and the V and J genes are those of that table, whereas D and trimming came from the DNA. Found here are tens of thousands of clones, just over 65% of them singletons; the top ten hold about 2%. Sequenced input: PBMCs. The chain recombines TRBV2 with TRBJ1-1; maybe TRBD1 (5 bases). The sequence was obtained from a man aged 25 to 40 in good health and CMV-seronegative. The CDR3 coding sequence is TGTGCCAGCACCAGGGTGAACACTGAAGCTTTCTTT. It specifies CASTRVNTEAFF.